The next 15 T cell receptor beta chains were all read from a single sample in a study of shared clonotypes between healthy human individuals (dated by TCRdb to about 2020). Libraries were made using the immunoSEQ multiplex PCR assay. This immuneACCESS table, as held by TCRdb, lists in-frame sequences with V and J called but not all clones. Of the missing ones, under half trace to an unresolved V gene in checked studies; the others have no known cause. Present in this sample are some 690,000 clones, about 90% of which were seen just once. Of the sample, 30% to 40% falls within the top ten clones. The specimen was memory CD8+ T cells from PBMCs. The cell subset or site label corresponds to: CD45RO+ cells pooled with CCR7-negative TemRA cells. The receptors come from a man aged 18-30 years in good health. Some clones in this sample may be carry-over from other donors' samples.

The gene calls are TRBV27 and TRBJ2-5; 7 nucleotides align to TRBD1. This CDR3 has 15 residues. CDR1 is MNHEY and CDR2 is SMNVEV in the germline V gene (reference sequence). Losses at the gene ends were 6 bases for V and 1 base for J; bases not matched to a gene: 8. The CDR3 loop is CASSPPGDSQETQYF. The CDR3 bases are TGTGCCAGCAGCCCACCAGGGGACAGCCAAGAGACCCAGTACTTC.

This clone has only one observation. The genes are TRBV4-1 and TRBJ2-1; 10 bases are a match to TRBD2. The CDR3 has 17 residues. Germline-derived CDR1 and CDR2 are MGHRA and YSYEKL. J was trimmed by 3 bases and V by 4 bases; bases with no gene match: 9. This CDR3 is CASSPSGLAGVYNEQFF. As DNA, the CDR3 is TGCGCCAGCAGCCCAAGTGGGCTAGCGGGAGTCTACAATGAGCAGTTCTTC.

The chain combines TRBV15 with TRBJ1-2; D not resolved. The ends were cut back, 1 base at V and 0 bases at J, with 12 bases in the middle. The length of the CDR3 is 16 residues. Germline V CDR1 and CDR2: LNHNV, YYDKDF (reference sequence). The CDR3: CATSRAPRGANYGYTF. In nucleotides, the CDR3 is TGTGCCACCAGCAGAGCCCCCCGGGGTGCTAACTATGGCTACACCTTC. Drawing the rest from reference TRBV15 and TRBJ1-2, the complete variable domain is DAMVIQNPRYQVTQFGKPVTLSCSQTLNHNVMYWYQQKSSQAPKLLFHYYDKDFNNEADTPDNFQSRRPNTSFCFLDIRSPGLGDTAMYLCATSRAPRGANYGYTFGSGTRLTVV.

J is TRBJ1-2 and V is TRBV7-9; 10 bases line up with TRBD1. V was clipped by 8 bases and J by 2 bases; unmatched bases: 8. Germline assignment: CDR1 SEHNR and CDR2 FQNEAQ (reference sequence). This CDR3 spans 15 amino acids. Written as DNA, the CDR3 is TGTGCCAGCCTGACGCAGGACAGGGGGAACTATGGCTACACCTTC. Its translation is CASLTQDRGNYGYTF. The whole variable domain, filled in from reference TRBV7-9 and TRBJ1-2, reads DTGVSQNPRHKITKRGQNVTFRCDPISEHNRLYWYRQTLGQGPEFLTYFQNEAQLEKSRLLSDRFSAERPKGSFSTLEIQRTEQGDSAMYLCASLTQDRGNYGYTFGSGTRLTVV.

The chain carries TRBV6-1 and TRBJ2-7; the match to TRBD2 covers 7 bases. J gave up 2 bases and V 2 bases, and 3 bases lay outside the gene matches. The CDR3 extends over 14 amino acids. Looked up from germline, CDR1 is MNHNS and CDR2 is SASEGT. The CDR3 sequence is CASSESGGTYEQYF. In DNA, the CDR3 is TGTGCCAGCAGTGAATCGGGGGGTACCTACGAGCAGTACTTC.

A single count supports this clone. The rearrangement uses TRBV7-3 and TRBJ1-1; D unclear. V was clipped by 2 bases and J by 1 base, with 8 bases between them. The CDR3 sequence is 14 residues long. Germline CDR1 is SGHTA and CDR2 is FQGTGA. CDR3 sequence: CASSLGRGNTEAFF. The CDR3 DNA sequence: TGTGCCAGCAGCTTAGGTCGGGGGAACACTGAAGCTTTCTTT.

The genes are TRBV19 and TRBJ2-1; no definite D call. V lost 3 bases and J lost 3, with 6 bases in between. Germline CDR1 LNHDA, CDR2 SQIVND (reference sequence). The CDR3 is made up of 13 amino acids. DNA for the CDR3: TGTGCCAGTAGTATGACCATCTACAATGAGCAGTTCTTC. Amino acid sequence: CASSMTIYNEQFF.

This chain connects TRBV14 to TRBJ2-7; the D gene is possibly TRBD2 (5 bases). This CDR3 is built from 17 residues. Germline CDR1 reads SGHDN; CDR2 reads FVKESK. V lost 0 bases to trimming and J lost 2 bases, with 17 bases between them. The CDR3 DNA follows: TGTGCCAGCAGCCAAGACGGGCTGAGGGATAATACCTACGAGCAGTACTTC. Translating gives CASSQDGLRDNTYEQYF.

Only one count was recorded for this clone. The V and J genes are TRBV10-3 and TRBJ2-3; a possible D gene is TRBD2 (5 bases). V shed 3 bases and J shed 0 bases, with 19 bases lying between them. This CDR3 region has 18 residues. The V gene's germline CDR1 is ENHRY and CDR2 SYGVKD. This CDR3 reads CAISDTSRSGTSTDTQYF. CDR3 DNA: TGTGCCATCAGTGATACTTCTAGAAGCGGAACTAGCACAGATACGCAGTATTTT.

This clone has only a few counts. The chain links TRBV7-9 to TRBJ1-1, with TRBD1 matching 9 bases. With 4 bases clipped from V and 1 base from J, the junction kept 7 bases outside the gene matches. The CDR3 is made up of 16 amino acids. Germline loops: CDR1 SEHNR, CDR2 FQNEAQ (reference sequence). CDR3 region: CASSSNYRGPNTEAFF. As DNA, the CDR3 is TGTGCCAGCAGCTCCAACTACAGGGGGCCGAACACTGAAGCTTTCTTT.

The chain employs TRBV28 and TRBJ2-4; the match to TRBD2 covers 9 bases. The CDR3 has 14 amino acids. In germline, CDR1 is MDHEN, CDR2 SYDVKM. J lost 11 bases, V lost 2 bases, and 7 bases had no gene match. Here the CDR3 reads CASSLAGGNWVQYF. CDR3 sequence (DNA): TGTGCCAGCAGTTTAGCGGGAGGGAATTGGGTTCAGTACTTC.

In DNA form, the CDR3 reads TGTGCCAGCAGTTTCTACAGCGACACAGATACGCAGTATTTT. The encoded protein is CASSFYSDTDTQYF. The chain combines TRBV28 with TRBJ2-3; D is unresolved. The CDR3 runs to 14 residues. V lost 3 bases to trimming and J lost 2 bases, with 9 bases between them. Germline V CDR1 and CDR2: MDHEN, SYDVKM.

On this clone itself: Relative to the germline gene, one junction end is altered; a read error may explain this. This sequence joins TRBV5-4 and TRBJ2-7; D perhaps matches TRBD1 (5 bases). This CDR3 has 14 amino acids. In germline, CDR1 is SGHNT, CDR2 YYREEE (reference sequence). The CDR3 loop reads CASSQLQGSHEQYF. Written as DNA, the CDR3 is TGTGCCAGCAGTCAACTTCAGGGCTCCCACGAGCAGTACTTC.

The V call is TRBV27, the J call TRBJ2-7; 9 positions agree with TRBD2. The CDR3 is 15 amino acids. The V gene's germline CDR1 is MNHEY and CDR2 SMNVEV (reference sequence). With V trimmed by 3 bases and J by 2 bases, 5 bases remained unmatched. In nucleotides, the CDR3 is TGTGCCAGCAGTTTGGGACTAGCAGCTACCTACGAGCAGTACTTC. Translated, it gives CASSLGLAATYEQYF.

J is TRBJ2-1 and V is TRBV7-8; D call uncertain. The CDR3 loop spans 13 amino acids. CDR1 SGHVS and CDR2 FQNEAQ come from the germline V gene. Trimming took off 0 bases at V and 9 bases at J, with 9 bases between the two ends. The CDR3 sequence is CASSLALAPEQFF. The DNA of the CDR3 is TGTGCCAGCAGCTTAGCGCTCGCACCTGAGCAGTTCTTC. Combining the CDR3 with reference TRBV7-8 and TRBJ2-1 gives the whole variable domain GAGVSQSPRYKVAKRGQDVALRCDPISGHVSLFWYQQALGQGPEFLTYFQNEAQLDKSGLPSDRFFAERPEGSVSTLKIQRTQQEDSAVYLCASSLALAPEQFFGPGTRLTVL.